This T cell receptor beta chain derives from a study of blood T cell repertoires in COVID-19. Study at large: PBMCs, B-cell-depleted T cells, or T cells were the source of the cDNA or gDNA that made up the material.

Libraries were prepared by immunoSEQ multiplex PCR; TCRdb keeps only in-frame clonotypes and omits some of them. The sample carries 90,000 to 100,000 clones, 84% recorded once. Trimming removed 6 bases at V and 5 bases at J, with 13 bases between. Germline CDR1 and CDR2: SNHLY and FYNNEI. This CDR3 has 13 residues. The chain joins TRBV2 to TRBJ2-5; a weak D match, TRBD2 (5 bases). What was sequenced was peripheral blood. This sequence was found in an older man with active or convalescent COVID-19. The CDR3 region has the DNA TGTGCCAGCAGCGACGGAGGCTCGGAGACCCAGTACTTC. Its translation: CASSDGGSETQYF.